This TCR beta chain appears in the sequencing data of a study of blood T cell repertoires in COVID-19. Overall study context: The United States, Italy and Spain provided the acute and convalescent COVID-19 samples. T cells, B-cell-depleted T cells, or PBMCs supplied cDNA or gDNA.

Authors' data handling: Researchers report that nucleated cell counts were estimated from reference gene primer amplification. Clones were read by immunoSEQ multiplex PCR, and TCRdb kept only the in-frame ones, dropping some. That table gives V, J and clone size, and the DNA gave D and trimming. The table lists a few hundred thousand clones, around 86% of them singletons, with about 2.2% in the top ten. The TCR comes from a man aged 30 to 39 who had recovered from COVID-19. The specimen sequenced was peripheral blood.

CDR3 residues: CASSRGSGLGMDTQYF. As DNA, the CDR3 is TGTGCCAGCAGCCGGGGATCGGGTCTCGGTATGGATACGCAGTATTTT. V usage is TRBV7-2 and J usage is TRBJ2-3; tentative D call: TRBD2 (5 bases). The CDR3 is 16 amino acids. CDR1 and CDR2 from the germline V gene are SGHTA and FQGNSA. V was shortened by 5 bases and J by 6 bases, with 21 bases between the two germline ends.